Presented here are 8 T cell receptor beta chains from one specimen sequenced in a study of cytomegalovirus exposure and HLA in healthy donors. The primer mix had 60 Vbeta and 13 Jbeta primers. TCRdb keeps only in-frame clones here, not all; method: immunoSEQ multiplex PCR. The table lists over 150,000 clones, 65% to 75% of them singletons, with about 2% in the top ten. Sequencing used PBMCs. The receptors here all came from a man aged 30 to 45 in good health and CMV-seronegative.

CDR3 sequence reads: CASSSQGDTQYF. The CDR3 nucleotides read TGTGCCAGCAGCTCCCAGGGAGATACGCAGTATTTT. V usage is TRBV7-9 and J usage is TRBJ2-3, with D maybe TRBD1 (5 bases). The germline V gene has CDR1 SEHNR and CDR2 FQNEAQ (reference sequence). Deletions cut 4 bases from V and 5 bases from J, with 7 bases between. The CDR3 is made up of 12 amino acids.

In nucleotides, the CDR3 is TGTGCCAGTAGTATTCAGGGATTCAACACCGGGGAGCTGTTTTTT. This gives the protein CASSIQGFNTGELFF. The chain joins TRBV19 to TRBJ2-2; D perhaps matches TRBD1 (5 bases). CDR1 is LNHDA, CDR2 SQIVND, per germline (reference sequence). Trimming left V 3 bases short and J 2 bases short, with 10 bases between. The CDR3 spans 15 residues. The full variable domain, in which reference TRBV19 and TRBJ2-2 provide the parts outside the CDR3, is DGGITQSPKYLFRKEGQNVTLSCEQNLNHDAMYWYRQDPGQGLRLIYYSQIVNDFQKGDIAEGYSVSREKKESFPLTVTSAQKNPTAFYLCASSIQGFNTGELFFGEGSRLTVL.

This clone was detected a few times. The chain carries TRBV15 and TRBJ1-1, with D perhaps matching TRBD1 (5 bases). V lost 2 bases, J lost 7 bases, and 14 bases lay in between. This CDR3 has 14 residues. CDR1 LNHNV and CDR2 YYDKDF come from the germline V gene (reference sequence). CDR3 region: CATSRTDSPREAFF. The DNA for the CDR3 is TGTGCCACCAGCAGAACAGACAGTCCTCGTGAAGCTTTCTTT.

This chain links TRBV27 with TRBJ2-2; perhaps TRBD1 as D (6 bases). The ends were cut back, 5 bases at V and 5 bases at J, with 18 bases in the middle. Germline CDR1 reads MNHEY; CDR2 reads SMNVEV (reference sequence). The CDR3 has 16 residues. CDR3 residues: CASSPRTVIFTGELFF. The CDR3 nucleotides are TGTGCCAGCAGTCCGCGGACAGTTATCTTTACCGGGGAGCTGTTTTTT.

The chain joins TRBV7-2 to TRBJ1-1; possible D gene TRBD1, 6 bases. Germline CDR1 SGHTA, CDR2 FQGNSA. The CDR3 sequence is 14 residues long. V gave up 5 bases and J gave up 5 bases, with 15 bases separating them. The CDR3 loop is CASSRTALGTEAFF. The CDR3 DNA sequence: TGTGCCAGCAGCAGGACAGCCCTAGGTACTGAAGCTTTCTTT.

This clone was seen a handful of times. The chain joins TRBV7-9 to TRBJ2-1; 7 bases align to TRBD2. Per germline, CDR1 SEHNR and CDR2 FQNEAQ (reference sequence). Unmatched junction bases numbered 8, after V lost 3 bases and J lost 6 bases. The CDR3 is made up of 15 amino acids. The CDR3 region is CASSFFQRDLNEQFF. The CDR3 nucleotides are TGTGCCAGCAGCTTTTTCCAGCGGGATCTCAATGAGCAGTTCTTC.

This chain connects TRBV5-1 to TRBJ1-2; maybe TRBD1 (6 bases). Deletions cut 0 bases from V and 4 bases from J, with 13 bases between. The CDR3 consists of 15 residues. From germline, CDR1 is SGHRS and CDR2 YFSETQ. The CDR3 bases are TGCGCCAGCAGCTTGGAAGGGGGAACCTTCTATGGCTACACCTTC. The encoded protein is CASSLEGGTFYGYTF.

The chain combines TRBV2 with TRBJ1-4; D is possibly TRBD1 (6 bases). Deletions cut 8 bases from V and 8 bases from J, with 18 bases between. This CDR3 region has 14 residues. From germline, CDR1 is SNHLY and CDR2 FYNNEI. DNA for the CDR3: TGTGCCAGCGGGGTTAAGGGAGGGGGAGAAAAACTGTTTTTT. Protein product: CASGVKGGGEKLFF.